One and the same sample provided the 2 T cell receptor beta chains below, sequenced in a study of OX40 agonist ivuxolimab in advanced cancers. Libraries were prepared by immunoSEQ multiplex PCR; TCRdb keeps only in-frame clonotypes and omits some of them. The sample includes some 54,000 clones, roughly 86% seen only once; the top ten take roughly 1.2%. The sequencing here drew on CD4+ or CD8+ T cells sorted from blood, taken in a trial of the OX40 agonist ivuxolimab. These receptors all come from an adult with an advanced solid tumor such as melanoma, head and neck, liver or kidney cancer.

The chain carries TRBV6-5 and TRBJ2-7; D is possibly TRBD1 (6 bases). Trimming cost V 6 bases and J 2 bases, with 11 bases left between them. CDR1 is MNHEY and CDR2 is SVGAGI in the germline V gene. This CDR3 has 13 amino acids. CDR3 DNA sequence: TGTGCCAGCAGCCCCGACAGGACCTACGAGCAGTACTTC. Encoded protein: CASSPDRTYEQYF.

This clone came up a few times. This chain connects TRBV10-3 to TRBJ1-2, with D perhaps matching TRBD1 (5 bases). CDR3 length: 14 residues. V dropped 2 bases and J dropped 5 bases, with 12 bases sitting between them. The germline V gene encodes CDR1 ENHRY and CDR2 SYGVKD. CDR3 region: CAISEPRQPYGYTF. The CDR3 DNA reads as TGTGCCATCAGTGAGCCAAGACAGCCTTATGGCTACACCTTC.